This T cell receptor (beta chain) was observed in a study of blood T cell repertoires in COVID-19. As for the study in general: Sample material is recorded as cDNA or gDNA derived from T cells, B-cell-depleted T cells, or PBMCs.

Recruited during active infection, patients (from Seattle) were subsequently followed longitudinally. Germline CDR1 is SGHRS and CDR2 is YFSETQ. The CDR3 has 15 residues. The germline V and J ends were trimmed by 1 base and 7 bases, with 17 bases remaining between them. As originally analysed: For nucleated cells, counts were estimated from reference gene primer amplification. Profiling relied on immunoSEQ multiplex PCR, and the TCRdb table lists in-frame clones only, not all of them. V, J and clone size were drawn from that table, and D and trimming were deduced from the DNA. The sample records under 550,000 clones, 70% to 90% being singletons.

The rearrangement joins TRBV5-1 to TRBJ1-1, with D possibly being TRBD1 (6 bases). The sequenced sample was peripheral blood. This TCR was recovered from a man aged 18 to 35 with COVID-19, enrolled during active disease. The CDR3 loop reads CASSLNPQGHNEAFF. The DNA for the CDR3 is TGCGCCAGCAGCTTGAACCCACAGGGTCACAATGAAGCTTTCTTT.